The TCR beta chain described here comes from a study of lymphopenia after photon versus proton radiotherapy. The CDR3 covers 14 residues. Between the trimmed V and J ends, which lost 3 bases and 4 bases, there was a span of 12 bases. Germline V gene data show CDR1 as LNHDA and CDR2 as SQIVND (reference sequence). Some clones are missing from TCRdb's copy, which holds only in-frame ones; the method was immunoSEQ multiplex PCR. Found here are 65,000 to 85,000 clones, around 90% of them singletons; the top ten hold approximately 2.1%. Study-wide points: A bigger post-nadir fall in TCR diversity correlated inversely with survival time in deceased patients. Under photons, naive T cells and diversity fell while effector/memory populations rose. Oligoclonal CD8+ Temra expansion after nadir drove photon patients' diversity drop. Better survival with proton therapy was suggested as possible, not demonstrated.

A remark on this clone: Its antigen is not known.

Sequenced material: peripheral blood, taken from a patient treated with photon-based radiotherapy. The chain couples TRBV19 to TRBJ1-2, with TRBD1 as a possible D gene (6 bases). The receptor was isolated from a woman in her forties with cholangiocarcinoma. The CDR3 DNA follows: TGTGCCAGTAGTATCGGTCACAGGGCCTATGGCTACACCTTC. Translation: CASSIGHRAYGYTF.